This T cell receptor (beta chain) was observed in a study of cytomegalovirus exposure and HLA in healthy donors (dated by TCRdb to 2016 to 2017). Regarding the study in general: An earlier analysis of about 560 of the donors reported roughly 300 Gb of sequence data and around 120 million unique TCR beta sequences obtained from approximately 180 million T cells. An earlier analysis of a few hundred of the donors applied high-throughput TCR beta sequencing to assess whether each TCR beta V gene segment acted as functional or pseudogenic. The study aimed to test whether cataloging public T cell receptors could reveal signatures of past pathogen exposure. Rather than using new phenotypic data, the later analysis identified candidate immune exposures from TCR beta sequences and from how often those sequences occurred across donors. HLA typing covered class I and class II loci at four-digit resolution. All discovery cohort repertoires had been generated using a single sequencing platform. Typing coverage varied by locus: roughly 629-640 donors for A, B, C, DRB1 and DQB1; roughly 500 for DQA1; more than 600 for DPA1; about 450 for DPB1. In a later genetic analysis, genome-wide SNP genotypes for about 55% of the roughly 670 donors were used, and that subset was treated as a discovery cohort. Of the roughly 420 genotyped donors, roughly 80% were placed in the genetic ancestry cluster associated with self-reported Caucasian donors. High-throughput TCR immunosequencing, statistical association of individual TCRs with disease status, and machine learning were combined to predict cytomegalovirus infection status. Alongside the repertoire data, information on donor age, sex, ethnicity and CMV serostatus was compiled. Using immunosequencing, the study profiled T cell repertoires from 666 subjects and related those repertoires to cytomegalovirus serostatus. A handful of DR-DQ haplotypes were handled as single units for association and clustering because linkage in the cohort was strong. Among several hundred genotyped donors of the cohort, an average of approximately 220,000 unique TCR beta nucleotide sequences was sequenced per donor, of which about 18% were non-productive. Besides the first cohort of under 700 subjects, a separate validation cohort made up of roughly 120 different subjects was used. In a later analysis, previously published TCR beta repertoires from several hundred donors were re-analyzed and high-resolution HLA genotyping was added so that TCR occurrence patterns could be studied. Approximately 310 gigabases of sequencing data and approximately 85 million unique TCR sequences were included in an early release covering several hundred HLA-typed donors. The research as a whole found: In a later analysis, TCR association rates were found to vary across HLA loci, with the most associated TCRs seen for DRB1 alleles and the fewest for HLA-C alleles. Because HLA typing was missing for some donors at each locus, association tests included only the typed subset. In a later analysis, HLA-associated TCR beta chains were found to be more clonally expanded and to have lower generation probabilities than equally common non-associated chains. When HLA alleles, especially DR and DQ, strongly co-occurred, attributing TCR associations to individual alleles was difficult. The study gave a list of over 150 TCR beta chains associated with cytomegalovirus. Across donors, most TCR sequences were observed very rarely, whereas some public TCRs were present in many individuals. A later analysis associated about 17,000 TCR beta sequences with specific HLA alleles at a false discovery rate of 0.05. In a later analysis, most CMV-associated TCR beta chains were found to appear HLA-restricted, with HLA associations seemingly driven largely by CMV exposure. A cluster of highly shared sequence variants was judged likely to represent a technical artifact of the sequencing pipeline. Compared with the approximately 670-donor mean, donors in an Asian-associated ancestry cluster had fewer N-insertions in productive TCRs, according to a later genetic analysis. Because counts were too low, around 18 rarely observed V segments, including chromosome 9 orphons, were left out of the earlier analysis of 500 to 650 of the donors. A further reported finding was that TCR beta sequences accurately predicted the HLA-A and HLA-B alleles for most subjects in the first cohort. In an earlier analysis of fewer than 700 of the donors, most TCR beta V segments appeared in productive rearrangements about 90% or about 30% of the time, broadly matching IMGT annotations. Cytomegalovirus status was reported to be diagnosed by the classifier with high specificity and sensitivity in both the original and validation cohorts. Linkage disequilibrium might explain the correlated functional status among segregating V segments, but an unknown experimental factor could not be ruled out. The authors suggested that the approach could potentially be extended to other disease states and immunological phenotypes. The 87-base-pair reads could not distinguish some IMGT-functional V segments, including TRBV6-2 and TRBV6-3, so those segments were excluded. An association between a missense DCLRE1C variant and V-gene and J-gene trimming of TCR beta chains was found in a later genetic analysis and replicated in an independent cohort. In vitro tests confirmed that a few of the cytomegalovirus-associated TCR beta chains recognize cytomegalovirus antigens. Several of the top co-occurrence clusters appeared to be linked to parvovirus B19, influenza, CMV and Epstein-Barr virus, according to a later analysis. In this cohort, only TCR beta chains were sequenced, and detectable features were limited by the absence of alpha or paired-chain data. The presence/absence analyses assumed that sequencing depth was roughly uniform across donors, and that assumption may not be true. CMV serostatus was the only immune exposure information available for the cohort.

Turning to this clone: Its antigen remains undetermined. Per-nucleotide qualities are absent, and no much larger clonotype sits a single base away.

Receptor amplification or capture employed the immunoSEQ multiplex PCR assay. The multiplex PCR relied on a mix of 60 forward primers for TCR Vbeta segments and 13 reverse primers for TCR Jbeta segments. The CDR3 region of rearranged TCR beta genes was amplified from genomic DNA with a multiplex PCR assay. The amplified TCR beta libraries were sequenced on the Illumina HiSeq System as 87-base-pair reads. The study's own analysis went as follows. A later analysis tallied 80 million to 95 million unique TCR beta chains across the 600 to 700 repertoires, and approximately 11 million of those chains were shared by two or more donors. A nearest-neighbor algorithm error-corrected the raw reads and collapsed the reads into unique sequences, merging closely related sequences to remove PCR and sequencing errors. V, D and J gene segments were assigned by aligning CDR3 sequences to IMGT reference sequences. Each retained sequence needed at least a six-nucleotide match to both a V gene segment and a J gene segment. A rearrangement was called productive if the CDR3 had no stop codons and remained in frame with V and J, and every other rearrangement was called non-productive. CDR3 was defined according to IMGT convention as the region running from the second conserved V-encoded cysteine to the conserved J-encoded phenylalanine. Sequences without an unambiguous match to a single V gene segment were excluded from the earlier analysis of about 640 of the donors. In an earlier analysis of 500 to 750 of the donors, V segments were called functional above 56.7% productive rearrangements and were called segregating when the between-donor standard deviation exceeded 5%. A statistical classification framework was built for diagnosing cytomegalovirus status from the catalog of TCR beta chain sequences. A later analysis assigned V and J genes by comparing TCR nucleotide sequences with IMGT/GENE-DB human TR gene sequences. A later analysis assigned CDR3 sequences and most-parsimonious VDJ recombination scenarios with the TCRdist pipeline. In a later analysis, each TCR beta chain was defined by its CDR3 amino acid sequence together with its V-gene family, and reads lacking a unique V-gene family were excluded. In a later analysis, 550 to 650 highly shared, low-generation-probability nucleotide sequences were removed to address suspected cross-contamination and a sequencing artifact. In a later analysis, a clonal expansion index was calculated for each public chain from normalized within-repertoire ranks of inferred template counts. In a later analysis, generation probabilities were computed using a VDJ recombination model fitted to out-of-frame rearrangements, and the results were checked against IGoR. A later analysis scored TCR-TCR, TCR-HLA and TCR-CMV co-occurrence with hypergeometric tests, applying a repertoire-size bias correction to TCR pairs. False discovery rates were estimated in a later analysis by permuting HLA or CMV assignments 20 times. In a later analysis, co-occurring TCRs were grouped using DBSCAN, and TCRdist sequence similarity was added for clustering within HLA-allele-positive subsets. Co-occurrence clustering excluded repertoires with fewer than 30,000 or more than 120,000 public chains, plus five with anomalous nucleotide sharing. TCRdb obtained this table from immuneACCESS and retained in-frame rearrangements with V and J assigned. These tables miss some clones; where compared with another copy, unresolved V genes account for less than half of the shortfall, and the remainder is unexplained. V, J and clone size are taken as reported in that table, and D and trimming were inferred from the DNA itself. This sample is represented by around 160,000 clones; approximately 83% of them were singletons. Roughly 9.3% of the sample is in the top ten clones.

In total, roughly 670 healthy bone marrow donors made up the cohort. At the time of sampling, every cohort member was nominally healthy, though immune exposures that went unrecorded were likely present. The donor was CMV seropositive and belonged to the group of some 290 seropositive cohort members. Every donor gave a peripheral blood sample, and the peripheral blood mononuclear cells from that sample were used for TCR beta sequencing. The Qiagen DNeasy Blood Extraction Kit was used to extract genomic DNA from the blood cell samples. CDR1 and CDR2 were assigned from the germline V gene as SGHDN and FVKESK. From its cysteine to its phenylalanine, the CDR3 spans 14 amino acids. Of all the DNA, just the CDR3 is kept, 42 bases in frame from base 1. Here V drops 0 bases and J drops 7 bases, and the junction holds 6 bases not matched to any gene.

The clonotype originates from a man in his late teens or twenties in good health and CMV-seropositive. The sample comprised PBMCs. The V and J genes are TRBV14 and TRBJ2-7; 7 of the junction bases match TRBD1. The sequenced DNA is TGTGCCAGCAGCCAAGATTTGACAGGGACGGAGCAGTACTTC. Its translation is CASSQDLTGTEQYF.